Below, 15 T cell receptor beta chains from the same sample are listed, as sequenced in a study of blood T cell repertoires in COVID-19. Sequencing was performed with immunoSEQ multiplex PCR; in TCRdb, only in-frame clones are kept and a portion is missing. The table records 100,000 to 120,000 clones, approximately 83% of them present only once. The sequenced sample consisted of peripheral blood. Receptors originate from a man aged 45-60 years with acute or convalescent COVID-19.

V and J are TRBV10-2 and TRBJ1-1, with D unclear. In germline, CDR1 is WSHSY, CDR2 SAAADI. The V and J ends lost 2 bases and 1 base respectively, with 5 bases between them. The CDR3 totals 13 residues. The DNA of the CDR3 is TGCGCCAGCAGTGAGGGCAGGAACACTGAAGCTTTCTTT. This gives the protein CASSEGRNTEAFF.

This rearrangement joins TRBV19 to TRBJ2-7, with TRBD2 matching over 12 bases. Trimming removed 5 bases from V and 1 base from J; junction bases left unmatched: 9. In germline, CDR1 is LNHDA, CDR2 SQIVND (reference sequence). The CDR3 has 17 residues. CDR3 coding DNA: TGTGCCAGTAGTTTCCAAAGGACTAGCGGGGTATCCTACGAGCAGTACTTC. It specifies CASSFQRTSGVSYEQYF.

The rearrangement uses TRBV27 and TRBJ1-4, with D possibly matching TRBD1 (6 bases). This CDR3 contains 15 residues. V dropped 5 bases and J dropped 6 bases, with 16 bases sitting between them. The germline CDR1 and CDR2 sequences are MNHEY and SMNVEV (reference sequence). The CDR3 is CASSPLLGAHEKLFF. The CDR3 coding sequence is TGTGCCAGCAGTCCCCTTCTGGGGGCGCATGAAAAACTGTTTTTT.

This clone was counted a single time. The chain employs TRBV9 and TRBJ2-5; 13 bases fit TRBD2. V dropped 3 bases and J dropped 5; count of bases not matched to a gene: 4. The CDR3 length is 15 residues. Germline V gene data show CDR1 as SGDLS and CDR2 as YYNGEE. DNA for the CDR3: TGTGCCAGCAGCGGGACTAGCGGGGGTCCGGAGACCCAGTACTTC. Translating it yields CASSGTSGGPETQYF. Full variable domain (remainder filled in from reference TRBV9 and TRBJ2-5): DSGVTQTPKHLITATGQRVTLRCSPRSGDLSVYWYQQSLDQGLQFLIQYYNGEERAKGNILERFSAQQFPDLHSELNLSSLELGDSALYFCASSGTSGGPETQYFGPGTRLLVL.

J is TRBJ1-2 and V is TRBV7-8; D perhaps matches TRBD1 (6 bases). The CDR3 runs 16 residues. Trimming left V 0 bases short and J 2 bases short, with 13 bases between. The germline V gene has CDR1 SGHVS and CDR2 FQNEAQ. CDR3 bases: TGTGCCAGCAGCTTAGCGTCTACAGGGCTGAACTATGGCTACACCTTC. Residues: CASSLASTGLNYGYTF.

V and J are TRBV7-3 and TRBJ2-7; 7 bases align to TRBD1. The germline V gene has CDR1 SGHTA and CDR2 FQGTGA. With 3 bases clipped from V and 6 bases from J, the junction kept 8 bases outside the gene matches. The CDR3 totals 14 residues. The CDR3 nucleotides are TGTGCCAGCAGCTTCCGACAGGGATCTGGCGAGCAGTACTTC. Amino acids: CASSFRQGSGEQYF.

The V gene is TRBV4-1, the J gene TRBJ2-1; 7 bases align to TRBD1. The CDR3 length is 18 residues. The ends lost 1 base at V and 3 bases at J; junction bases unmatched: 12. Per the germline V gene, CDR1 is MGHRA and CDR2 is YSYEKL. The CDR3 loop reads CASSQVRWRQGDYNEQFF. CDR3 nucleotide sequence: TGCGCCAGCAGCCAAGTTAGGTGGAGGCAGGGGGACTACAATGAGCAGTTCTTC.

The chain is built from TRBV5-6 and TRBJ1-5; the D is unclear. Per germline, CDR1 SGHDT and CDR2 YYEEEE. The CDR3 contains 12 residues. Trimming took 2 bases from V and 8 from J, leaving 8 bases between them. CDR3 nucleotides: TGTGCCAGCAGCTTTTGGGGAGAGCCCCAGCATTTT. It translates to CASSFWGEPQHF. The complete variable domain, with remaining parts taken from reference TRBV5-6 and TRBJ1-5, reads DAGVTQSPTHLIKTRGQQVTLRCSPKSGHDTVSWYQQALGQGPQFIFQYYEEEERQRGNFPDRFSGHQFPNYSSELNVNALLLGDSALYLCASSFWGEPQHFGDGTRLSIL.

The V call is TRBV25-1, the J call TRBJ1-5; 9 nucleotides align to TRBD1. The CDR3 runs to 14 residues. Germline CDR1 MGHDK, CDR2 SYGVNS. Trimming took 8 bases from V and 5 from J; bases not matched to a gene: 7. Here the CDR3 reads CASGTGQLYQPQHF. CDR3 sequence (DNA): TGTGCCAGCGGGACAGGGCAACTTTATCAGCCCCAGCATTTT. The variable domain in full, with the rest retrieved from reference TRBV25-1 and TRBJ1-5, is EADIYQTPRYLVIGTGKKITLECSQTMGHDKMYWYQQDPGMELHLIHYSYGVNSTEKGDLSSESTVSRIRTEHFPLTLESARPSHTSQYLCASGTGQLYQPQHFGDGTRLSIL.

V is TRBV2 and J is TRBJ1-4; D not resolved. The V and J ends lost 5 bases and 2 bases respectively, with 15 bases between them. Germline loops: CDR1 SNHLY, CDR2 FYNNEI. The CDR3 is made up of 16 amino acids. The CDR3 DNA reads TGTGCCAGCAGTTTGATACCATTGGAGACTAATGAAAAACTGTTTTTT. This sequence encodes CASSLIPLETNEKLFF.

This clone was counted a single time. The DNA of the CDR3 is TGTGCCAGCAGCCCCGGCCAGGGGGTGATTGGCTACACCTTC. Encoded protein: CASSPGQGVIGYTF. V is TRBV9 and J is TRBJ1-2; the match to TRBD1 covers 7 bases. The CDR3 sequence is 14 residues long. V shed 4 bases and J 7 bases; nucleotides not matched to a gene: 10. Looked up from germline, CDR1 is SGDLS and CDR2 is YYNGEE. Complete variable domain (other parts from reference TRBV9 and TRBJ1-2): DSGVTQTPKHLITATGQRVTLRCSPRSGDLSVYWYQQSLDQGLQFLIQYYNGEERAKGNILERFSAQQFPDLHSELNLSSLELGDSALYFCASSPGQGVIGYTFGSGTRLTVV.

The gene calls are TRBV28 and TRBJ2-2, with 11 bases lining up with TRBD2. The V and J ends lost 7 bases and 6 bases, in that order; junction bases with no gene match: 4. The CDR3 contains 14 residues. CDR1 is MDHEN, CDR2 SYDVKM, per germline. CDR3 protein: CASTGTSGAGELFF. CDR3 sequence (DNA): TGTGCCAGCACCGGGACTAGCGGTGCCGGGGAGCTGTTTTTT.

V usage is TRBV9 and J usage is TRBJ2-7, with 11 bases fitting TRBD2. Losses at the gene ends were 4 bases for V and 5 bases for J; bases not matched to a gene: 11. CDR3 size: 16 residues. The germline V gene has CDR1 SGDLS and CDR2 YYNGEE. The CDR3 DNA follows: TGTGCCAGCAGCCCGACTAGCGGGAAAATTATAAACGAGCAGTACTTC. Protein sequence: CASSPTSGKIINEQYF.

The chain links TRBV6-5 to TRBJ1-5, with TRBD1 as a possible D gene (5 bases). This CDR3 is 12 amino acids long. Germline V lookup: CDR1 MNHEY, CDR2 SVGAGI. The V and J ends lost 9 bases and 7 bases respectively, with 13 bases between them. The CDR3 DNA is TGTGCCAGTCGAGGGGAGGGCCAGCCCCAGCATTTT. Its translation: CASRGEGQPQHF.

The CDR3 protein is CASRQGRNYGYTF. The CDR3 nucleotides are TGTGCCAGCAGACAGGGACGGAACTATGGCTACACCTTC. V and J are TRBV12-3 or TRBV12-4 and TRBJ1-2, with a tentative D call TRBD1 (6 bases). The CDR3 is 13 residues long. V lost 6 bases and J 2 bases, leaving 10 bases between the germline ends.